The table lists the clone carrying this T cell receptor (beta chain) with a few counts. The antigen remains unidentified. Breast cancer patients provided tissue from their axillary draining lymph nodes. This specimen comes from a study of breast tumors, draining lymph nodes, adjacent tissues. Regarding the study as a whole: Tumor TCR diversity was below lymph nodes but above nontumor tissue.

TCRdb ran MiXCR on the multiplex PCR reads and lists one entry per CDR3 protein. Altogether some 120,000 distinct CDR3 sequences are present, nearly 20% being singletons, with the ten largest covering about 3.7%. This CDR3 comprises 16 residues. V was clipped by 1 base and J by 2 bases, with 12 bases between them. CDR1 and CDR2 from the germline V gene are SGHTA and FQGNSA. Input material: axillary lymph node tissue. The TCR was taken from a female donor with breast cancer. Some clones in this sample may be carry-over from other donors' samples. The rearrangement uses TRBV7-2 and TRBJ1-5, with D unresolved. The CDR3 sequence: CASSLVGVWGNQPQHF. The CDR3 DNA reads as TGTGCCAGCAGCTTAGTTGGGGTGTGGGGCAATCAGCCCCAGCATTTT.